The entry below gives a single TCR beta chain sequence along with its context. The data were taken from a study of low-dose radiotherapy and immunotherapy resistance in tumors. About the study: Patients took aspirin (300 mg orally, daily) for four cycles beginning at cycle 1 day 1.

Time point defined: after trial treatment. Treatment: LDRT plus nivolumab, ipilimumab, low-dose cyclophosphamide and aspirin (RACIN trial). Along with nivolumab and ipilimumab, donors received aspirin, low-dose cyclophosphamide and low-dose radiotherapy. As a condition of eligibility, patients had advanced solid tumors lacking tumor-infiltrating lymphocytes. The CDR3 has 14 amino acids. Alpha and beta chains were covered, as first-strand cDNA relied on TRAV- and TRBV-specific primers. With a V-primer adapter and a constant-region primer, TCRs were amplified for approximately 19 PCR cycles. TCRdb itself ran the reads through MiXCR, one entry per CDR3 protein. The sample yields under 35,000 distinct CDR3 sequences, 49% seen once.

The input for sequencing was PBMCs, taken after low-dose radiotherapy plus immunotherapy. The chain joins TRBV26 to TRBJ2-5; the DNA was not used to check the table's D call, TRBD1. TRBV26 is a pseudogene segment. The source of this sequence is a male donor with gallbladder cancer. The CDR3 spells CASTQWTGGETQYF. Written as DNA, the CDR3 is TGTGCCAGCACCCAGTGGACAGGTGGAGAGACCCAGTACTTC.